This T cell receptor (beta chain) was found in a study of response to subunit inactivated influenza vaccine. Germline CDR1 and CDR2: KGHSH and LQKENI. The CDR3 runs 13 residues. The V and J ends lost 2 bases and 5 bases respectively, with 6 bases between them. MiXCR was run by TCRdb on the RT-PCR reads, yielding one entry per CDR3 protein. The sample has 560,000 or so distinct CDR3 sequences; 7.6% are singletons. Of note for this clonotype: Its cognate antigen is unknown.

Whole-study findings and limits: The authors suggested that every seasonal influenza vaccination recruits few new T cells.

The chain joins TRBV18 to TRBJ2-2, with D unclear. The receptor comes from a man in his fifties or sixties who received an inactivated influenza vaccine. The sequences come from PBMCs from blood, collected around 25 months after vaccination. CDR3 nucleotide sequence: TGTGCCAGCTCACCAGAGAGGACCGGGGAGCTGTTTTTT. Protein product: CASSPERTGELFF.